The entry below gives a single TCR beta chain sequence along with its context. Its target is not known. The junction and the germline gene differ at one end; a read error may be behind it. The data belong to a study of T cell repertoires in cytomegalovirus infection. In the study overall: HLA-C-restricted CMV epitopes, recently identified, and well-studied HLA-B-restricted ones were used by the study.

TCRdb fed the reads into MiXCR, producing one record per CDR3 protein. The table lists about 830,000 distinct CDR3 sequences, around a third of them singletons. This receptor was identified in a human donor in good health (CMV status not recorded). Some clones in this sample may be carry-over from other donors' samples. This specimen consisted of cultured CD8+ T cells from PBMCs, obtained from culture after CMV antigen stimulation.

CDR3 protein: CASSRELVDQETQYF. As DNA, the CDR3 is TGTGCCAGCAGCCGCGAACTAGTGGACCAGGAGACCCAGTACTTC. V gene TRBV7-9 combines with J gene TRBJ2-5, with D possibly matching TRBD2 (5 bases). This CDR3 spans 15 amino acids. Germline CDR1 reads SEHNR; CDR2 reads FQNEAQ (reference sequence). The full variable domain, its missing parts supplied by reference TRBV7-9 and TRBJ2-5, is DTGVSQNPRHKITKRGQNVTFRCDPISEHNRLYWYRQTLGQGPEFLTYFQNEAQLEKSRLLSDRFSAERPKGSFSTLEIQRTEQGDSAMYLCASSRELVDQETQYFGPGTRLLVL.